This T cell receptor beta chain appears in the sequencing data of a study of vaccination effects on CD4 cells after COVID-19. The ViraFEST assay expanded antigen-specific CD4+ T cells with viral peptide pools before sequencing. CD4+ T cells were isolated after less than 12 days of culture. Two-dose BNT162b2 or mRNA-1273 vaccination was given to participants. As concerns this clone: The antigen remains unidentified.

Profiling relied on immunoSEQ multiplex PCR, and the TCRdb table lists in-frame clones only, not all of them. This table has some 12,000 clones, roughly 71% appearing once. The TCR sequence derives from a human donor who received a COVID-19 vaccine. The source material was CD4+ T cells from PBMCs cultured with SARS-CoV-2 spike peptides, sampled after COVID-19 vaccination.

CDR3 amino acids: CASSHGTLQNQPQHF. The CDR3 bases are TGCGCCAGCAGCCACGGGACATTGCAAAATCAGCCCCAGCATTTT. The chain uses TRBV4-1 and TRBJ1-5, with TRBD1 as a possible D gene (6 bases). The CDR3 is 15 amino acids. Germline V gene sequence: CDR1 MGHRA, CDR2 YSYEKL. V dropped 3 bases and J dropped 4 bases, with 13 bases sitting between them.